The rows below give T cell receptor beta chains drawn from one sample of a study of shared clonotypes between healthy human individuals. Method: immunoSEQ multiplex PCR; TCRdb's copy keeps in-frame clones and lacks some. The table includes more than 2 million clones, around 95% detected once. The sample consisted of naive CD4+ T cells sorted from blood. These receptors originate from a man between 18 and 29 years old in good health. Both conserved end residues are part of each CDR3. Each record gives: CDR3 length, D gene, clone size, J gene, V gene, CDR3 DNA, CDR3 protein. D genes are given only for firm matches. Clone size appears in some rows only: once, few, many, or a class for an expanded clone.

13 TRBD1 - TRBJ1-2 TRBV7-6 TGTGCCAGCAGCTTAGCCAGGGGGTATGGCTACACCTTC CASSLARGYGYTF
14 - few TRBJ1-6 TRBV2 TGTGCCAGCAGGGCTCAAGGGGATAATTCACCCCTCCACTTT CASRAQGDNSPLHF
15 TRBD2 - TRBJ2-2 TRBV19 TGTGCCAGTAGTATCCAGCGGGGAAGGGGCGGGGAGCTGTTTTTT CASSIQRGRGGELFF
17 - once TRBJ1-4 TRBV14 TGTGCCAGCAGCCAAGTAAAGCTGGGGGCAACTAATGAAAAACTGTTTTTT CASSQVKLGATNEKLFF
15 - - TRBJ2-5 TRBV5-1 TGCGCCAGCAGCTCGGACGGCACGGGGGAAGAGACCCAGTACTTC CASSSDGTGEETQYF
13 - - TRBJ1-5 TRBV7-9 TGTGCCAGCAGCTTGTCCGGGGGTCAGCCCCAGCATTTT CASSLSGGQPQHF
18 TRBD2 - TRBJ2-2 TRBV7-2 TGTGCCAGCAGCTTAGCAGCTAGCGGGGCCCTTGGGGGCGGGGAGCTGTTTTTT CASSLAASGALGGGELFF
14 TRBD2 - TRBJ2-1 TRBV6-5 TGTGCCAGCAGTAGAGGACTAGCGGGAAGTGAGCAGTTCTTC CASSRGLAGSEQFF
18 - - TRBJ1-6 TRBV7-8 TGTGCCAGCAGCTTAGTAGGCGGAAAGAGCTCCTATAATTCACCCCTCCACTTT CASSLVGGKSSYNSPLHF
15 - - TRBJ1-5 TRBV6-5 TGTGCCAGCAGACAGGGTGGAAGTCGCAATCAGCCCCAGCATTTT CASRQGGSRNQPQHF
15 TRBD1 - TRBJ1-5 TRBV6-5 TGTGCCAGCAGTCGCACAGGGGGCGGTAGTCAGCCCCAGCATTTT CASSRTGGGSQPQHF
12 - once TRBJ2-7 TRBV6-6 TGTGCCAGCAGTCGGTCCTCCTACGAGCAGTACTTC CASSRSSYEQYF
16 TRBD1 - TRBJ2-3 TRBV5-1 TGCGCCAGCAGCCCCCTGGGGACAGGGCCCACAGATACGCAGTATTTT CASSPLGTGPTDTQYF
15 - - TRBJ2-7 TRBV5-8 TGTGCCAGCCACTTGGGGGAATTCTATCGGTACGAGCAGTACTTC CASHLGEFYRYEQYF